This record covers a single T cell receptor (beta chain). What it binds is unknown. Libraries were prepared by immunoSEQ multiplex PCR; TCRdb keeps only in-frame clonotypes and omits some of them. The profile shows roughly 49,000 clones, roughly 86% of them singletons. Germline lookup yields CDR1 SGHVS and CDR2 FQNEAQ. V lost 4 bases, J lost 5 bases, and 7 bases stayed unmatched. The CDR3 spans 15 residues. This sample was included in a study of T cells after posttransplantation cyclophosphamide. The study's findings and limits: Tissue-infiltrating T cells from skin or gut overlapped little with blood T cells. Recipient CMV seropositivity and CMV reactivation strongly tracked TRB clonality. Later blood repertoires were often dominated by clones from the donor CD8+ memory compartment.

The sequencing input was PBMCs. The chain couples TRBV7-8 to TRBJ2-1, with 8 positions matching TRBD2. The source is a man aged 30-40 years with a blood cancer, CMV-positive, and with a related stem cell donor. The CDR3 here is CASSSVAGLDNEQFF. CDR3 nucleotide sequence: TGTGCCAGCAGCTCAGTAGCGGGGTTAGACAATGAGCAGTTCTTC.